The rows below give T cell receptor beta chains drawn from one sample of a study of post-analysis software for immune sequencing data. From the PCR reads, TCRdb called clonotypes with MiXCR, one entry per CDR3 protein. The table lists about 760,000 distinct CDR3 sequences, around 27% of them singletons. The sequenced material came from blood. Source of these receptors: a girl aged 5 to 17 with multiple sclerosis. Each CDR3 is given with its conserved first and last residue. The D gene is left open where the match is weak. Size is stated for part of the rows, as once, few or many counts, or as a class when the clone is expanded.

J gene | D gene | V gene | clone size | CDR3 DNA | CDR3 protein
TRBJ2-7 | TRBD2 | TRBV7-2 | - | TGTGCCAGCAGCTTAGCGGAGGCGGGGGGAAAATACGAGCAGTACTTC | CASSLAEAGGKYEQYF
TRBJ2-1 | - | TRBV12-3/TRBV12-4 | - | TGTGCCAGCAGTGCGGGACAGTACAATGAGCAGTTCTTC | CASSAGQYNEQFF
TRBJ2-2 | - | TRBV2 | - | TGTGCCAGCAGTGGGGCTACTACCGGGGAGCTGTTTTTT | CASSGATTGELFF
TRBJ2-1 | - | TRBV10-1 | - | TGCGCCAGCAGTGAGGCGACTAGCTCCTACAATGAGCAGTTCTTC | CASSEATSSYNEQFF
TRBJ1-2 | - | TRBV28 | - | TGTGCCAGCAGCCCGGCCGCGGGACCTATGAACTATGGCTACACCTTC | CASSPAAGPMNYGYTF
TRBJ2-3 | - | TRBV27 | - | TGTGCCAGCAGTTTTGCTGCGTTCCGACCCGTAACGCAGTATTTT | CASSFAAFRPVTQYF
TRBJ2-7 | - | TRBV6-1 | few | TGTGCCAGCAGTGGAGCTTTGTTCGGCACCCAGTACTTC | CASSGALFGTQYF
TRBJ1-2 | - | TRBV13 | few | TGTGCCAGCAGCGCCCCGGGACCGACCTATGGCTACACCTTC | CASSAPGPTYGYTF
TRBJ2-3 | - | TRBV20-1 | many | TGCAGTGCTAGAGACCACCTCGGGGGAAGGGGGAAAGATACGCAGTATTTT | CSARDHLGGRGKDTQYF
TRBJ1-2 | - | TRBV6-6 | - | TGTGCCAGCAGTTACTCCGAAGTTGGAGGCGGCTATGGCTACACCTTC | CASSYSEVGGGYGYTF
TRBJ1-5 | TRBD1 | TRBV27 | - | TGTGCCAGCAGTTTCCGACGGGACAGGGGATTTCAGCCCCAGCATTTT | CASSFRRDRGFQPQHF
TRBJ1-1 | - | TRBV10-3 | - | TGTGCCATCAGAGATCTGCCAGGAGGCACTGAAGCTTTCTTT | CAIRDLPGGTEAFF
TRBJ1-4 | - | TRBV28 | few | TGTGCCAGCAGTTTCTGGGGGGCGTCGGGTGAAAAACTGTTTTTT | CASSFWGASGEKLFF
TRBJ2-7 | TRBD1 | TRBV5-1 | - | TGCGCCAGCAGCTTGCGTGCCAGGGGGCCCTACGAGCAGTACTTC | CASSLRARGPYEQYF
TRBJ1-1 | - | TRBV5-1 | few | TGCGCCAGCAGCTTAAGACTTGAGAACACTGAAGCTTTCTTT | CASSLRLENTEAFF
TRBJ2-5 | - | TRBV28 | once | TGTGCCAGCAGTCCTGGGCCGGTGACTCAAGAGACCCGGTACTTC | CASSPGPVTQETRYF
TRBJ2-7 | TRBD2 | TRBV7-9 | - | TGTGCCAGCAGCTTAGGGGTCAGTTCTCCAGCGGGAGGCTACGAGCAGTACTTC | CASSLGVSSPAGGYEQYF
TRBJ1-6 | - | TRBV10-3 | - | TGTGCCACGACCGTGGGCCTCAACTATAATTCACCCCTCCACTTT | CATTVGLNYNSPLHF
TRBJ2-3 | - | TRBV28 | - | TGTGCCAGCAGGGCAGGCCTCATAGACACAGATACGCAGTATTTT | CASRAGLIDTDTQYF
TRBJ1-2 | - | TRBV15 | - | TGTGCCACCAGCGCAGCCCGGGGGCGGTGGTATGGCCACACCTTC | CATSAARGRWYGHTF
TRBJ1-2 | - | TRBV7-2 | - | TGTGCCAGCAGCTCGGCCGTGGCTCAGCCGGGCTACACCTTC | CASSSAVAQPGYTF
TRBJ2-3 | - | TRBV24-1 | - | TGTGCCACCAGTGATTTGGGGGCCCAAGGGCGCGTTGGAGCAGATACGCAGTATTTT | CATSDLGAQGRVGADTQYF
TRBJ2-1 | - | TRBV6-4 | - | TGTGCCAGCAGTATTGCCCTAGCTGATGAGCAGTTCTTC | CASSIALADEQFF
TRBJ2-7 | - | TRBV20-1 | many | TGCAGTGCCCAGTCTGACGAGCAGTACTTC | CSAQSDEQYF
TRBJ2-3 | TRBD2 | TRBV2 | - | TGTGCCAGCAGCCTTCTGAGGGGGACTAGCGGGGGCGCAGATACGCAGTATTTT | CASSLLRGTSGGADTQYF
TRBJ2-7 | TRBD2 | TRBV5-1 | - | TGCGCCAGCAGCATTACTAGCGGGAGTGCCTACGAGCAGTACTTC | CASSITSGSAYEQYF
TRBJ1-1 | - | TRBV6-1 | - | TGTGCCAGCCAACCAAACAGGGATCTCACTGAAGCTTTCTTT | CASQPNRDLTEAFF
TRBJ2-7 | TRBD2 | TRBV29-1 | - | TGCAGCGTTTTAGCGGGGCCTACCTCCTACGAGCAGTACTTC | CSVLAGPTSYEQYF